This T cell receptor beta chain comes out of a study of T-cell memory formation after mild COVID-19. Study-level results: Contracting CD4+ clones lay largely in CM and EM, with CD8+ ones residing in EMRA. Some clones that responded turned up in pre-infection memory, which suggests that cross-reactive memory joined in.

Using its own MiXCR run on the 5' RACE reads, TCRdb lists one record per CDR3 protein. The repertoire holds about 320,000 distinct CDR3 sequences, with 14% as singletons. Worth noting for this clonotype: Its antigen is not known.

The length of the CDR3 is 15 residues. The germline V gene encodes CDR1 SGHAT and CDR2 FQNNGV. V lost 4 bases and J lost 5; bases outside the gene matches: 8. Input material: PBMCs or a T cell subset sorted from them (not recorded which). This TCR came from a man between 18 and 29 years old who had mild COVID-19 (a few samples of this study predate the infection). Cell type and time point are not known. The chain combines TRBV11-2 with TRBJ1-1, with TRBD1 matching 9 bases. CDR3 nucleotides: TGTGCCAGCAGCTCGACCCCCGACAGGGGGACTGAAGCTTTCTTT. It encodes CASSSTPDRGTEAFF.